This entry is about one T cell receptor (beta chain). Antigen unknown. It may be a read error: a sequence one base away is much more abundant. Since the CDR3 does not end with the conserved phenylalanine or tryptophan, this likely comes from a read error. This entry belongs to a study of glioma-infiltrating T cells. The iRepertoire nested amplicon-rescue multiplex PCR amplified TCR alpha and beta CDR3s from RNA. Tissue mRNA or PBMC total RNA, 100-400 ng, went into one-step reverse transcription and amplification. TCRdb reprocessed the multiplex PCR reads via MiXCR and lists one record per CDR3 protein. The sample has roughly 190,000 distinct CDR3 sequences, 30% to 40% seen once. Study outcomes and limitations: Tissue and blood shared very few CDR3 sequences. Tissue-blood divergence was below expectation in non-neoplastic patients, above in gliomas.

Germline trimming cut 6 bases from V and 5 bases from J; bases unmatched to any gene: 13. Per germline, CDR1 MGHDK and CDR2 SYGVNS. The CDR3 is made up of 16 amino acids. Sequenced input: glioma tissue, nonneoplastic brain tissue, or PBMCs (not recorded which). This TCR was recovered from a human donor with low-grade glioma or glioblastoma, undergoing nonglioma brain surgery, or in good health (not recorded which). The chain has TRBV25-1 and TRBJ2-5; 9 bases map to TRBD2. The CDR3 coding sequence is TGTGCCAGCAGCCGACAGGGACTAGCTACCGGGGAGACCCAGTACTCC. Its protein product is CASSRQGLATGETQYS.